These T cell receptor beta chains were read from a single sample in a study of blood T cell repertoires in COVID-19. The table came from immunoSEQ multiplex PCR; TCRdb's copy has only in-frame clones and leaves some out. The sample yields about 100,000 clones, just under 85% seen once. Sequenced material: peripheral blood. The receptors here all came from an elderly woman with active or convalescent COVID-19. CDR3s include the opening cysteine and the closing phenylalanine or tryptophan. The D gene is left open where the match is weak. For some rows the clone size is stated as once, few or many, or as a class when expanded; others skip it.

v_call,j_call,d_call,clone_size,cdr3_nt,cdr3_aa
TRBV3-1/TRBV3-2,TRBJ2-7,TRBD1,NA,TGTGCCAGCAGCTTTCTTCCCGGGACAGGGGAGTACGAGCAGTACTTC,CASSFLPGTGEYEQYF
TRBV7-7,TRBJ2-5,NA,NA,TGTGCTAGCAGCTACTCTCCGGCAGCGCAAGAGACCCAGTACTTC,CASSYSPAAQETQYF
TRBV4-3,TRBJ1-4,NA,once,TGCGCCAGCAGCCAAGTATCGACTTCGGGTGAAAAACTGTTTTTT,CASSQVSTSGEKLFF
TRBV19,TRBJ2-1,NA,NA,TGTGCCAGTAGTGGCGGGGCTTCCTACAATGAGCAGTTCTTC,CASSGGASYNEQFF
TRBV4-1,TRBJ2-3,TRBD1,NA,TGCGCCAGCAGCCAAGAATCCAGCAGGGGGCCCCGCAGTGGGCAGTATTTT,CASSQESSRGPRSGQYF
TRBV5-1,TRBJ2-2,TRBD2,NA,TGCGCCAGCACTGGGACTAGCGGGAGCGGCACCGGGGAGCTGTTTTTT,CASTGTSGSGTGELFF
TRBV10-3,TRBJ2-7,NA,few,TGTGCCATCAGTGAGGGGAGGAGCATATCAGACTTC,CAISEGRSISDF
TRBV6-2/TRBV6-3,TRBJ2-7,NA,few,TGTGCCAGCAGTCGCCCAGGGTGGCGCCGGTCTTTCTACGAGCAGTACTTC,CASSRPGWRRSFYEQYF
TRBV24-1,TRBJ1-5,TRBD1,NA,TGTGCCACCAGTGACCCAGGGGGTCAGCCCCAGCATTTT,CATSDPGGQPQHF
TRBV4-1,TRBJ2-7,TRBD1,few,TGCGCCAGCAGCCAAGATCCTCCGGGACAGAGCTCCTACGAGCAGTACTTC,CASSQDPPGQSSYEQYF
TRBV5-1,TRBJ1-1,NA,NA,TGCGCCAGCAGCTTGGTTCCGGGGGCTGAAGCTTTCTTT,CASSLVPGAEAFF
TRBV9,TRBJ2-2,NA,once,TGTGCCAGCAGCGTGCGCACCGGGGAGCTGTTTTTT,CASSVRTGELFF
TRBV2,TRBJ1-1,NA,NA,TGTGCCAGCAAAGTGATGCCAGGCGACATGAACACTGAAGCTTTCTTT,CASKVMPGDMNTEAFF
TRBV18,TRBJ2-7,NA,NA,TGTGCCAGCTCACCCCAGGGGGGCTACGAGCAGTACTTC,CASSPQGGYEQYF
TRBV28,TRBJ1-6,NA,once,TGTGCCAGCAGTTTCTCTTCAGGGTCGCGTGGTTCACCCCTCCACTTT,CASSFSSGSRGSPLHF
TRBV5-4,TRBJ2-5,TRBD1,NA,TGTGCCAGCAGCTTGGCCGACAGGGCAGGAGAGACCCAGTACTTC,CASSLADRAGETQYF
TRBV28,TRBJ1-4,TRBD1,NA,TGTGCCAGCAGCCGCACCAGGGGGGCCGAAAAACTGTTTTTT,CASSRTRGAEKLFF
TRBV4-1,TRBJ1-1,NA,once,TGCGCCAGCAGCCAAGAAAGCTCAGGGCTAACTGAAGCTTTCTTT,CASSQESSGLTEAFF
TRBV10-3,TRBJ2-2,TRBD1,NA,TGTGCCATCAGTGGGACCGGGACAGGGGCCGGGGAGCTGTTTTTT,CAISGTGTGAGELFF
TRBV6-5,TRBJ2-7,NA,NA,TGTGCCAGCAGTCAACTACTATACGGCTCCTACGAGCAGTACTTC,CASSQLLYGSYEQYF
TRBV6-6,TRBJ1-5,TRBD1,NA,TGTGCCAGCAGTAGATCGGACAGGGGTCCTTATAGCAATCAGCCCCAGCATTTT,CASSRSDRGPYSNQPQHF
TRBV2,TRBJ1-1,NA,NA,TGTGCCAGCAGTGAAGTGGGGGGATCGGCTGAAGCTTTCTTT,CASSEVGGSAEAFF
TRBV10-3,TRBJ1-6,NA,NA,TGTGCCATCAGCCCACGACACAGGGAGGGCGATTCACCCCTCCACTTT,CAISPRHREGDSPLHF
TRBV5-1,TRBJ2-7,NA,NA,TGCGCCAGCAGCCAAGACAGGCCCTCGAGTGAGCAGTACTTC,CASSQDRPSSEQYF
TRBV9,TRBJ1-3,NA,NA,TGTGCCAGCAGCGGGATAGGGAGCTCTGGAAACACCATATATTTT,CASSGIGSSGNTIYF
TRBV5-7,TRBJ2-3,NA,NA,TGTGCCAGCAGCTGGAGGGTGGGAACATGCACAGATACGCAGTATTTT,CASSWRVGTCTDTQYF